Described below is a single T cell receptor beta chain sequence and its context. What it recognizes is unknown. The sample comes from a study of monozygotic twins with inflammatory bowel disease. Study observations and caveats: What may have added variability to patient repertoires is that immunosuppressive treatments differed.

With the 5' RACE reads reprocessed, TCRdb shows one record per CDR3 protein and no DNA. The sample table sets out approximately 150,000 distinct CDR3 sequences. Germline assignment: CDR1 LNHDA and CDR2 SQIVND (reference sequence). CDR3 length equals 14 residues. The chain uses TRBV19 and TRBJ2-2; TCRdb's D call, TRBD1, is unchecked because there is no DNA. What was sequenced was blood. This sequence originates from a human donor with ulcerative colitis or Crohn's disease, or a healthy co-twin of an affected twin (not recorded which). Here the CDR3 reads CASHLQGAAGELFF.